This T cell receptor (beta chain) was retrieved from a study of memory CD4+ T cells and cytomegalovirus serostatus. The sort gate was single viable CD3+CD4+CD8-CD45RO+ cells for memory CD4+ T cells. Measured with immunoSEQ multiplex PCR; TCRdb has only the in-frame clones, and not every one. The table shows about 59,000 clones, with roughly three quarters occurring only once. The V and J ends lost 5 bases and 10 bases respectively, with 20 bases between them. The CDR3 runs 14 residues. Germline V gives CDR1 SGHTA, CDR2 FQGNSA. The gene calls are TRBV7-2 and TRBJ1-1; tentatively, D is TRBD1 (5 bases). The sample was memory CD4+ T cells from blood. The sequence came from an adult in good health and CMV-seronegative. CDR3 bases: TGTGCCAGCAGCCAAGATGCAGCAGGGACGGGAGCTTTCTTT. Translating gives CASSQDAAGTGAFF.